Listed below are T cell receptor beta chains from one sample, sequenced in a study of identical twins. MiXCR was run by TCRdb on the 5' RACE reads, yielding one entry per CDR3 protein. This sample has hundreds of thousands of distinct CDR3 sequences, with 21% found just once. This sample also appeared in a second study, on T cells expressing NK-cell markers.

Sequenced: PBMCs. These receptors were collected from a woman between 18 and 29 years old in good health. Each CDR3 is given with its conserved first and last residue. D genes are given only for firm matches. Clone size is not always given. Where it is, it says once, few, many or a class for expanded clones.

17	TRBV24-1	TRBJ2-1	.	.	TGTGCCACCAGTGATTCCACCTTGGGCCCTACCTACAATGAGCAGTTCTTC	CATSDSTLGPTYNEQFF
12	TRBV10-3	TRBJ2-5	.	.	TGTGCCACCCAAAACGGGACCGTGTCCCAGTACTTC	CATQNGTVSQYF
15	TRBV12-3/TRBV12-4	TRBJ2-1	few	.	TGTGCCAGCAGTTTCGGTTGGGAGCCTTACAATGAGCAGTTCTTC	CASSFGWEPYNEQFF
14	TRBV12-3/TRBV12-4	TRBJ2-7	.	.	TGTGCCAGCAGTTTAGGGGTCGGGGCGACGGAGCAGTACTTC	CASSLGVGATEQYF
15	TRBV20-1	TRBJ2-7	few	TRBD2	TGCAGTGCTAGAGATCCACTAGCGGGGTTTATCGAGCAGTACTTC	CSARDPLAGFIEQYF
15	TRBV5-1	TRBJ2-1	few	.	TGCGCCAGCAGCTTGATTGGAGCTCCCCACAATGAGCAGTTCTTC	CASSLIGAPHNEQFF
14	TRBV6-2/TRBV6-3	TRBJ2-3	.	.	TGTGCCAGCAAGTCTGTGAGGGTAATGGATACGCAGTATTTT	CASKSVRVMDTQYF
16	TRBV18	TRBJ2-7	few	TRBD1	TGTGCCAGCTCACCATTGGGACAGGGGACCTCCTACGAGCAGTACTTC	CASSPLGQGTSYEQYF
11	TRBV3-1	TRBJ2-1	many	.	TGTGCCAGCAGCGACCGGGATGAGCAGTTCTTC	CASSDRDEQFF
14	TRBV5-1	TRBJ2-4	.	TRBD1	TGCGCCAGCAGCTTTGGGACAGGAGGGGACATTCAGTACTTC	CASSFGTGGDIQYF
12	TRBV24-1	TRBJ2-6	many	.	TGTGCCACCAGTGATTCGAGTAACGTCCTGACTTTC	CATSDSSNVLTF
15	TRBV20-1	TRBJ2-1	.	TRBD2	TGCAGTGCTAGGGTACTAGCGGGACTATACAATGAGCAGTTCTTC	CSARVLAGLYNEQFF
13	TRBV7-9	TRBJ2-7	many	.	TGTGCCACCCTGGGACTGTCTACCTACGAGCAGTACTTC	CATLGLSTYEQYF
14	TRBV6-5	TRBJ1-2	.	.	TGTGCCAGCAGTTACTCTTCCCGGCGCTATGGCTACACCTTC	CASSYSSRRYGYTF
14	TRBV4-3	TRBJ2-1	.	TRBD2	TGCGCCAGCAGCCAAGATTATCGGCGGGAGAACCAGTTCTTC	CASSQDYRRENQFF
13	TRBV27	TRBJ1-2	many	.	TGTGCCAGCAGTTCTTGGGGCACTTATGGCTACACCTTC	CASSSWGTYGYTF
15	TRBV19	TRBJ1-1	.	TRBD1	TGTGCCAGTAGTATTCCGACAGGGTCTAACACTGAAGCTTTCTTT	CASSIPTGSNTEAFF
11	TRBV12-3/TRBV12-4	TRBJ2-7	few	.	TGTGCCAGCAGTAGTACTACCGAGCAGTACTTC	CASSSTTEQYF
12	TRBV20-1	TRBJ1-2	.	.	TGCAGTGCAGAAGTCGGGGTCGGTGGCTACACCTTC	CSAEVGVGGYTF
17	TRBV5-1	TRBJ2-7	.	TRBD1	TGCGCCAGCAGCTCTCAGTTTTCCGGGACAGGGGGTTACGAGCAGTACTTC	CASSSQFSGTGGYEQYF
12	TRBV29-1	TRBJ1-1	few	.	TGCAGCGTTGAGGGGTCCAGCACTGAAGCTTTCTTT	CSVEGSSTEAFF
13	TRBV6-1	TRBJ1-2	.	.	TGTGCCAGCAAGGCCAGGGTAGAGGATGGCTACACCTTC	CASKARVEDGYTF
16	TRBV6-1	TRBJ1-5	.	.	TGTGCCAGCAGTGAAGATTGGGGGAGGTTTAATCAGCCCCAGCATTTT	CASSEDWGRFNQPQHF
13	TRBV10-3	TRBJ1-2	once	.	TGTGCCATCCGACAGCGGTTTCGTCGTGGCTACACCTTC	CAIRQRFRRGYTF
13	TRBV7-2	TRBJ2-1	.	TRBD2	TGTGCCAGCAGCTTGGTGGGACTAGGTGAGCAGTTCTTC	CASSLVGLGEQFF
16	TRBV7-2	TRBJ2-7	few	TRBD2	TGTGCCAGCAGCCGACGGCGGGAGGGTATATACTACGAGCAGTACTTC	CASSRRREGIYYEQYF
12	TRBV20-1	TRBJ2-1	many	.	TGCAGTGCTAGAAAGGACGAGAATGAGCAGTTCTTC	CSARKDENEQFF
14	TRBV6-5	TRBJ2-7	.	.	TGTGCCAGCGGCGACGACAGGTCGAACTACGAGCAGTACTTC	CASGDDRSNYEQYF
13	TRBV11-1	TRBJ1-1	few	.	TGTGCCAGCGCCGTACAGGGTAACACTGAAGCTTTCTTT	CASAVQGNTEAFF
14	TRBV9	TRBJ1-1	few	.	TGTGCCAGCAGCGCCCTAATAGAGAACACTGAAGCTTTCTTT	CASSALIENTEAFF
12	TRBV7-3	TRBJ2-1	.	.	TGTGCCAGCAGCCCTTCCGGGTTTAAGCAGTTCTTC	CASSPSGFKQFF
14	TRBV12-3/TRBV12-4	TRBJ1-2	many	TRBD1	TGTGCCATCGTACCGGACAGGGGTCCCTATGGCTACACCTTC	CAIVPDRGPYGYTF
16	TRBV7-3	TRBJ2-3	.	.	TGTGCCAGCAGCTCCGGGGGTGGGCCCTCCGGAGATACGCAGTATTTT	CASSSGGGPSGDTQYF
15	TRBV20-1	TRBJ2-1	few	TRBD1	TGCAGTGCTAGAGGTCCCACAGGGGGTTACAATGAGCAGTTCTTC	CSARGPTGGYNEQFF
12	TRBV5-1	TRBJ2-1	many	.	TGCGCCAGCAGCGTAGAGGGGGGGCCTGCGATCTTC	CASSVEGGPAIF
13	TRBV5-1	TRBJ1-2	few	.	TGCGCCAGCAGCTTGGATCTAGCTTATGGCTACACCTTC	CASSLDLAYGYTF
14	TRBV11-3	TRBJ2-6	.	.	TGTGCCAGCAGCCTCCGATCTGTTCGCAACGTCCTGACTTTC	CASSLRSVRNVLTF
11	TRBV20-1	TRBJ2-5	many	.	TGCAGTGCGCGGGGGCGGGAGACCCAGTACTTC	CSARGRETQYF
15	TRBV7-9	TRBJ1-6	.	TRBD1	TGTGCCAGCAGCTTAGGGACAGGGACGGCTTCACCCCTCCACTTT	CASSLGTGTASPLHF
13	TRBV9	TRBJ2-3	few	.	TGTGCCAGCAGCGTAGATGTCCCCGATACGCAGTATTTT	CASSVDVPDTQYF
12	TRBV10-3	TRBJ1-6	few	.	TGTGCCATCAGTGACCCTACAGGGTCCCCCCACTTT	CAISDPTGSPHF
16	TRBV9	TRBJ2-5	.	TRBD1	TGTGCCAGCAGCGTAGTCCCAGGGGGCGTGGGGGGGACCCAGTACTTC	CASSVVPGGVGGTQYF
13	TRBV29-1	TRBJ1-2	.	.	TGCAGCGTTGAGCGGGACTCCGACTATGGCTACACCTTC	CSVERDSDYGYTF
14	TRBV11-1	TRBJ2-1	once	.	TGTGCCAGCAGCTCTACAGGGCTCGTCAATGAGCAGTTCTTC	CASSSTGLVNEQFF
13	TRBV12-3/TRBV12-4	TRBJ2-1	few	.	TGTGCCAGCATTTGGGGGGAGTCGAATGAGCAGTTCTTC	CASIWGESNEQFF
13	TRBV7-8	TRBJ2-1	many	.	TGTGCCAGCCGAAGGGGTACCTACAATGAGCAGTTCTTC	CASRRGTYNEQFF
18	TRBV28	TRBJ2-7	many	TRBD2	TGTGCCAGCAAGGGCACATATCAACGAGGGACTAGCGGATACGAGCAGTACTTC	CASKGTYQRGTSGYEQYF
15	TRBV10-1	TRBJ1-6	once	.	TGCGCCAGCAGTGGTTCCAACAGGGCTAATTCACCCCTCCACTTT	CASSGSNRANSPLHF
14	TRBV24-1	TRBJ1-2	few	.	TGTGCCATCGTTCGGTGGCCCAGGGTCCATGGCTACACCTTC	CAIVRWPRVHGYTF
13	TRBV5-1	TRBJ2-7	.	TRBD2	TGCGCCAGCAGCTTGGTACTAGCGGTCGAGCAGTACTTC	CASSLVLAVEQYF
12	TRBV12-3/TRBV12-4	TRBJ2-7	many	.	TGTGCCAGCAGCCTATTGTCCTACGAGCAGTACTTC	CASSLLSYEQYF
13	TRBV2	TRBJ2-1	.	.	TGTGCCAATCGTGGCGGGTCCTACAATGAGCAGTTCTTC	CANRGGSYNEQFF
12	TRBV6-2/TRBV6-3	TRBJ2-1	few	.	TGTGCCAGCAGTATAGACAGCGATGAGCAGTTCTTC	CASSIDSDEQFF